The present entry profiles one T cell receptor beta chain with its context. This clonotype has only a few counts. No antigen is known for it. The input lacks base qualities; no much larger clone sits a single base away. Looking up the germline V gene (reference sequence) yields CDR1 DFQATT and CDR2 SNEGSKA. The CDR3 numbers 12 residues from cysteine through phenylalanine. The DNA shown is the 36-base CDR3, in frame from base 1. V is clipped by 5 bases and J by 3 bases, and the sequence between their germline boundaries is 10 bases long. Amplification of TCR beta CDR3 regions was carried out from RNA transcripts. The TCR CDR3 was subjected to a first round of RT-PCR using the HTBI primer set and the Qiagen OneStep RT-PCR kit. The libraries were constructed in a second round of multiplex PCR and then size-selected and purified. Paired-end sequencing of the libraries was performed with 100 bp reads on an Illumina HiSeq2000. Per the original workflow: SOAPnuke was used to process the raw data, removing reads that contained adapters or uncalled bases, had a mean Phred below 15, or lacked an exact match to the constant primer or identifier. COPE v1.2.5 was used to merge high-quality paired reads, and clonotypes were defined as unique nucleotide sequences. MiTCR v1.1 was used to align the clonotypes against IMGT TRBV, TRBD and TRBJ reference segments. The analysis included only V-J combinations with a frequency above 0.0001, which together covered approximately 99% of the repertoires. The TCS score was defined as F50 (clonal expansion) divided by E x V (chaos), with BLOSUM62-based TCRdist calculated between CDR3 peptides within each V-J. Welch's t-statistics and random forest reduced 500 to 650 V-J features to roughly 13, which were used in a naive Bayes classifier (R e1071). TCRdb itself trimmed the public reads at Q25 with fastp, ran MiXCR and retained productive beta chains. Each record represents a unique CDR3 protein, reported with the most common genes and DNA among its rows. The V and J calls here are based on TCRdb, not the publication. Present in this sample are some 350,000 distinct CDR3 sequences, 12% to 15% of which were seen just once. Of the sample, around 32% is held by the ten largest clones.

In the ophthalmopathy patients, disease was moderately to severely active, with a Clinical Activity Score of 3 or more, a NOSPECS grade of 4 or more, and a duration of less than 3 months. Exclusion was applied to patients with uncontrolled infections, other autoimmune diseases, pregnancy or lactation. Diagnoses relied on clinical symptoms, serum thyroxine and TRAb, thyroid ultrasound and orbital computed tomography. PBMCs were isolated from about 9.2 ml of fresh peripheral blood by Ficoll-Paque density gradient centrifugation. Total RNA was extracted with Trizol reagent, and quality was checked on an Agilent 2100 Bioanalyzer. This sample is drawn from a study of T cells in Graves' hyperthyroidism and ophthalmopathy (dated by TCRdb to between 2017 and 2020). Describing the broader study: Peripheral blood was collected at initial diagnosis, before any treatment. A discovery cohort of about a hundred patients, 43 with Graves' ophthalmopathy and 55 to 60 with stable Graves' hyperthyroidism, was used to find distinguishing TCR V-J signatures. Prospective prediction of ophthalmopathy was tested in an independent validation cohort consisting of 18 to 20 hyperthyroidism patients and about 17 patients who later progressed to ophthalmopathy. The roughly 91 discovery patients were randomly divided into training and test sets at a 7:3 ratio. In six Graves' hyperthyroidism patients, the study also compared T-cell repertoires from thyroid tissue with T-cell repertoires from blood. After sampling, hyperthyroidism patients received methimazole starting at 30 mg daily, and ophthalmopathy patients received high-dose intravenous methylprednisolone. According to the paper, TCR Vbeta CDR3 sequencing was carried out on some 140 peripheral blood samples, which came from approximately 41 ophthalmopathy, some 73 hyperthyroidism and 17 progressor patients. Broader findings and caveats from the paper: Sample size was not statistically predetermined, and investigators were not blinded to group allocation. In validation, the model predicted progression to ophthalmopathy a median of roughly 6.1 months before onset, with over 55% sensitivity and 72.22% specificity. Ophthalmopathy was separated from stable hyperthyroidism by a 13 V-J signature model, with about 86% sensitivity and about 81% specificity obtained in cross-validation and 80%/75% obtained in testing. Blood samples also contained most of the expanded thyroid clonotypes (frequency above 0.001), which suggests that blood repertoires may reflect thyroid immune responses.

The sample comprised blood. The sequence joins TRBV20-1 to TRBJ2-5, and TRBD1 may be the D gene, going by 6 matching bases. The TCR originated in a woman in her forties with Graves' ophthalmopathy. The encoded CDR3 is CSAVHREETQYF. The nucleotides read TGCAGTGCTGTCCACAGGGAAGAGACCCAGTACTTC.